The 19 T cell receptor beta chains below were found in one sample sequenced in a study of blood T cell repertoires in COVID-19. Produced via immunoSEQ multiplex PCR; TCRdb's table is partial and in-frame only. The sample shows approximately 46,000 clones, approximately 80% of them seen only once. The sequencing sample was made of peripheral blood. Receptors were obtained from a man of 80 years or more with acute or convalescent COVID-19.

This rearrangement joins TRBV6-6 to TRBJ1-5, with TRBD1 matching 9 bases. The germline V gene has CDR1 MNHNY and CDR2 SVGAGI (reference sequence). The V and J ends lost 6 bases and 7 bases, in that order; junction bases with no gene match: 4. The CDR3 covers 13 residues. CDR3 nucleotide sequence: TGTGCCAGCAGAGAGACAGGGGGGCAGCCCCAGCATTTT. The encoded protein is CASRETGGQPQHF.

The chain uses TRBV10-3 and TRBJ2-5, with a possible D match to TRBD1 (6 bases). The CDR3 sequence is 13 residues long. The germline CDR1 and CDR2 sequences are ENHRY and SYGVKD. With 6 bases removed from V and 0 bases from J, the gap between germline ends came to 8 bases. This CDR3 is CAIRDSNQETQYF. CDR3 sequence (DNA): TGTGCCATCAGGGACAGCAACCAAGAGACCCAGTACTTC.

This rearrangement joins TRBV27 to TRBJ2-1, with D unresolved. The germline V and J ends were trimmed by 5 bases and 9 bases, with 14 bases remaining between them. CDR1 and CDR2 (germline): MNHEY, SMNVEV (reference sequence). The CDR3 contains 13 residues. CDR3 loop: CASSRRPGVEQFF. The CDR3 DNA reads TGTGCCAGCAGTCGCCGCCCGGGTGTTGAGCAGTTCTTC.

The J gene is TRBJ1-1, the V gene TRBV15; the D is unclear. CDR1 and CDR2 (germline): LNHNV, YYDKDF (reference sequence). Trimming took 0 bases from V and 2 from J, leaving 13 bases between them. The CDR3 covers 16 residues. The CDR3 sequence: CATSRDGRLPNTEAFF. As DNA, the CDR3 is TGTGCCACCAGCAGAGATGGGCGCTTACCTAACACTGAAGCTTTCTTT.

The gene calls are TRBV19 and TRBJ2-1; 7 bases agree with TRBD2. This CDR3 comprises 16 residues. V lost 9 bases and J lost 0; bases outside the gene matches: 11. Germline V lookup: CDR1 LNHDA, CDR2 SQIVND (reference sequence). CDR3 nucleotide sequence: TGTGCCAGCAGGCCAAGCGGGGTTAGCTCCTACAATGAGCAGTTCTTC. Translated: CASRPSGVSSYNEQFF.

The rearrangement uses TRBV6-6 and TRBJ2-7, with 11 positions matching TRBD1. The V gene end was trimmed by 6 bases and the J gene end by 6 bases; junction bases not matched to a gene: 1. CDR1 and CDR2 from the germline V gene are MNHNY and SVGAGI (reference sequence). The CDR3 spans 12 residues. The CDR3 DNA reads TGTGCCAGCAGGGACAGGGGGCTCGAGCAGTACTTC. Its translation is CASRDRGLEQYF.

The chain has TRBV2 and TRBJ2-3; the match to TRBD2 covers 9 bases. This CDR3 is built from 15 residues. Germline V CDR1 and CDR2: SNHLY, FYNNEI. The ends lost 6 bases at V and 4 bases at J; junction bases unmatched: 8. This CDR3 is CASSGTSLEPDTQYF. The CDR3 DNA follows: TGTGCCAGCAGCGGGACTAGCCTGGAGCCAGATACGCAGTATTTT.

This clone was seen only a few times. The chain is built from TRBV2 and TRBJ1-2; no definite D call. Between the trimmed V and J ends, which lost 7 bases and 3 bases, there was a span of 12 bases. The length of the CDR3 is 13 residues. CDR1 SNHLY and CDR2 FYNNEI come from the germline V gene. CDR3 in DNA: TGTGCCAGCACCCCCGGCGGGGACTATGGCTACACCTTC. Protein product: CASTPGGDYGYTF.

The chain couples TRBV28 to TRBJ2-3; maybe TRBD2 (6 bases). V lost 3 bases and J 8 bases, leaving 9 bases between the germline ends. Germline V CDR1 and CDR2: MDHEN, SYDVKM. The CDR3 loop spans 12 amino acids. The CDR3 spells CASSLWRGTQYF. CDR3 DNA sequence: TGTGCCAGCAGTTTGTGGAGGGGTACGCAGTATTTT.

The sample holds a few counts of this clone. V is TRBV30 and J is TRBJ1-1; 8 bases fit TRBD1. The CDR3 is 15 residues long. Trimming removed 2 bases from V and 0 bases from J; junction bases left unmatched: 5. Germline V gives CDR1 GTSNPN, CDR2 SVGIG (reference sequence). The CDR3 is CAWSLQGGVNTEAFF. The DNA for the CDR3 is TGTGCCTGGAGTCTACAGGGGGGGGTGAACACTGAAGCTTTCTTT.

This clone was observed a single time. The chain recombines TRBV11-2 with TRBJ2-3, with 11 bases fitting TRBD2. Germline assignment: CDR1 SGHAT and CDR2 FQNNGV. The CDR3 runs 16 residues. Unmatched junction bases numbered 5, after V lost 3 bases and J lost 3 bases. The CDR3 DNA reads as TGTGCCAGCAGCTTTACTAGCGGGAGTCGAACAGATACGCAGTATTTT. Encoded protein: CASSFTSGSRTDTQYF.

This chain joins TRBV24-1 and TRBJ2-2; 7 bases align to TRBD2. V was pared by 9 bases and J by 0 bases, with 3 bases of the junction left unmatched. The germline V gene has CDR1 KGHDR and CDR2 SFDVKD. The CDR3 loop spans 14 amino acids. The DNA of the CDR3 is TGTGCCACCGCTAGCGGTACGAACACCGGGGAGCTGTTTTTT. Encoded protein: CATASGTNTGELFF.

The rearrangement joins TRBV7-2 to TRBJ1-3, with 9 bases that match TRBD1. J gave up 4 bases and V 5 bases, and 9 bases lay outside the gene matches. CDR1 is SGHTA, CDR2 FQGNSA, per germline. The length of the CDR3 is 16 residues. The CDR3: CASSAQQGASGNTIYF. The DNA of the CDR3 is TGTGCCAGCAGCGCACAACAGGGGGCTTCAGGAAACACCATATATTTT.

V and J are TRBV18 and TRBJ1-1; 8 positions agree with TRBD1. Germline CDR1 reads KGHSH; CDR2 reads LQKENI. V dropped 3 bases and J dropped 0; count of bases not matched to a gene: 9. This CDR3 is 17 amino acids long. CDR3 amino acids: CASSPRTGISMNTEAFF. The CDR3 DNA is TGTGCCAGCTCACCCCGGACAGGGATCTCCATGAACACTGAAGCTTTCTTT.

This chain links TRBV7-2 with TRBJ2-7, with D possibly being TRBD2 (5 bases). CDR3 length equals 16 residues. Trimming took off 1 base at V and 3 bases at J, with 16 bases between the two ends. The germline V gene encodes CDR1 SGHTA and CDR2 FQGNSA. The CDR3 DNA sequence: TGTGCCAGCAGCTTAGTAGTTGGCGGAGGCGGCTACGAGCAGTACTTC. Amino acids: CASSLVVGGGGYEQYF.

This chain joins TRBV3-1 (or the pseudogene TRBV3-2) and TRBJ2-2; D not resolved. V was clipped by 2 bases and J by 1 base, with 11 bases between them. Germline CDR1 LGHDT, CDR2 YNNKEL (reference sequence). The CDR3 has 16 residues. The CDR3 DNA reads as TGTGCCAGCAGCCAATCTTACCTACGGAACACCGGGGAGCTGTTTTTT. Translating it yields CASSQSYLRNTGELFF.

V and J are TRBV5-5 and TRBJ2-1, with D possibly being TRBD2 (5 bases). This CDR3 comprises 14 residues. The V and J ends lost 4 bases and 3 bases respectively, with 11 bases between them. In germline, CDR1 is SGHKS, CDR2 YYEKEE (reference sequence). The CDR3 DNA follows: TGTGCCAGCAGCGCTCCGGGGTTCTACAATGAGCAGTTCTTC. Translation gives CASSAPGFYNEQFF.

This clone was detected a few times. The chain couples TRBV7-4 to TRBJ2-7; D is unclear. Germline CDR1 reads SGHVT; CDR2 reads SQSDAQ. Trimming shortened V by 3 bases and J by 2 bases, and 8 bases separated the two germline ends. This CDR3 region has 13 residues. The CDR3 nucleotides read TGTGCCAGCAGCTTGTCCCCTGCCTACGAGCAGTACTTC. Protein: CASSLSPAYEQYF.

The gene calls are TRBV30 and TRBJ1-3, with a tentative D call TRBD1 (6 bases). Germline CDR1 is GTSNPN and CDR2 is SVGIG (reference sequence). V was pared by 2 bases and J by 0 bases, with 14 bases between. The CDR3 totals 16 residues. This CDR3 is CAWSSHRASSGNTIYF. The CDR3 DNA sequence: TGTGCCTGGAGTTCCCACAGGGCCAGCTCTGGAAACACCATATATTTT.